One and the same sample provided the 14 T cell receptor beta chains below, sequenced in a study of OX40 agonist ivuxolimab in advanced cancers. Sequencing was performed with immunoSEQ multiplex PCR; in TCRdb, only in-frame clones are kept and a portion is missing. This sample has about 70,000 clones, with about 91% found just once. The specimen was CD4+ or CD8+ T cells sorted from blood, collected in a trial of the OX40 agonist ivuxolimab. These receptors came from an adult with an advanced solid tumor such as melanoma, head and neck, liver or kidney cancer.

Only one count was recorded for this clone. J is TRBJ2-1 and V is TRBV18, with 7 nucleotides matching TRBD2. This CDR3 contains 13 residues. V lost 6 bases, J lost 6 bases, and 5 bases stayed unmatched. Germline V CDR1 and CDR2: KGHSH, LQKENI. DNA for the CDR3: TGTGCCAGCTCCCAGACTAGCATCAATGAGCAGTTCTTC. Its protein is CASSQTSINEQFF.

The rearrangement links TRBV6-5 to TRBJ2-1; the D call may be TRBD1 or TRBD2 (5 bases each). Germline CDR1 MNHEY, CDR2 SVGAGI. This CDR3 comprises 14 residues. V lost 4 bases and J 7 bases, leaving 14 bases between the germline ends. DNA for the CDR3: TGTGCCAGCAGTTCCCCGGGGCAGTGGAATGAGCAGTTCTTC. Amino acid sequence: CASSSPGQWNEQFF.

This chain joins TRBV28 and TRBJ2-5, with D maybe TRBD2 (5 bases). CDR1 and CDR2 (germline): MDHEN, SYDVKM. The CDR3 sequence is 12 residues long. V lost 4 bases and J 5 bases, leaving 8 bases between the germline ends. The CDR3, as DNA: TGTGCCAGCAGTTGGACTGGGGAGACCCAGTACTTC. This gives the protein CASSWTGETQYF.

This sequence joins TRBV7-9 and TRBJ2-1; 9 bases fit TRBD1. From germline, CDR1 is SEHNR and CDR2 FQNEAQ (reference sequence). V was clipped by 8 bases and J by 6 bases; unmatched bases: 8. The CDR3 extends over 14 amino acids. The CDR3 spells CASLDGTGLNEQFF. The CDR3 nucleotides are TGTGCCAGCCTCGACGGGACAGGGCTCAATGAGCAGTTCTTC.

The chain has TRBV5-1 and TRBJ2-3, with 7 nucleotides matching TRBD2. This CDR3 has 16 amino acids. The V gene's germline CDR1 is SGHRS and CDR2 YFSETQ. Trimming removed 0 bases from V and 7 bases from J; junction bases left unmatched: 11. In DNA, the CDR3 is TGCGCCAGCAGCTTGGCCGTGGCGGGAGCCGGGAATACGCAGTATTTT. It specifies CASSLAVAGAGNTQYF.

The J gene is TRBJ1-4, the V gene TRBV2; no clear D gene. This CDR3 is 15 amino acids long. Trimming took off 4 bases at V and 7 bases at J, with 16 bases between the two ends. Germline lookup yields CDR1 SNHLY and CDR2 FYNNEI. CDR3 loop: CASSGSGSKGEKLFF. CDR3 bases: TGTGCCAGCAGTGGATCGGGCTCGAAGGGTGAAAAACTGTTTTTT.

The CDR3 loop reads CASSYRHMNTEAFF. The CDR3 DNA sequence: TGTGCCAGCAGTTACAGACATATGAACACTGAAGCTTTCTTT. The V call is TRBV6-6, the J call TRBJ1-1, with D unclear. This CDR3 region has 14 residues. V lost 2 bases and J 0 bases, leaving 7 bases between the germline ends. CDR1 is MNHNY, CDR2 SVGAGI, per germline (reference sequence).

This chain joins TRBV6-1 and TRBJ1-1; no definite D call. There are 11 residues in the CDR3. V dropped 5 bases and J dropped 3 bases, with 4 bases sitting between them. Germline values: CDR1 MNHNS, CDR2 SASEGT. The CDR3 loop reads CASSYDTEAFF. CDR3 in DNA: TGTGCCAGCAGTTACGACACTGAAGCTTTCTTT.

The rearrangement links TRBV19 to TRBJ1-1; TRBD1 aligns across 9 bases. With V trimmed by 5 bases and J by 3 bases, 4 bases remained unmatched. The length of the CDR3 is 14 residues. Germline values: CDR1 LNHDA, CDR2 SQIVND (reference sequence). DNA for the CDR3: TGTGCCAGTAGTGCCAGACAGGGGGACACTGAAGCTTTCTTT. It specifies CASSARQGDTEAFF.

The CDR3 is CASSPRGLRGYTF. As DNA, the CDR3 is TGTGCCAGCAGTCCTCGGGGGCTTCGTGGCTACACCTTC. This sequence joins TRBV27 and TRBJ1-2; perhaps TRBD1 as D (6 bases). Looked up from germline, CDR1 is MNHEY and CDR2 is SMNVEV (reference sequence). The length of the CDR3 is 13 residues. V was cut by 5 bases and J by 7 bases, with 14 bases left in between.

The chain employs TRBV6-1 and TRBJ2-1; 11 nucleotides line up with TRBD2. After removal of 4 bases from V and 8 bases from J, the junction contained 10 bases not matched to a gene. The CDR3 has 16 residues. In germline, CDR1 is MNHNS, CDR2 SASEGT. Here the CDR3 reads CASSGGASGRFDEQFF. The CDR3 DNA follows: TGTGCCAGCAGTGGGGGCGCTAGCGGGAGGTTTGATGAGCAGTTCTTC.

The rearrangement links TRBV9 to TRBJ1-2; D gene ambiguous. The length of the CDR3 is 14 residues. Germline assignment: CDR1 SGDLS and CDR2 YYNGEE. Trimming left V 3 bases short and J 7 bases short, with 16 bases between. The CDR3 here is CASSARGQWSGYTF. The DNA for the CDR3 is TGTGCCAGCAGCGCCCGGGGTCAGTGGAGTGGCTACACCTTC.

The chain links TRBV27 to TRBJ1-1; D unresolved. This CDR3 contains 16 residues. The V gene's germline CDR1 is MNHEY and CDR2 SMNVEV (reference sequence). The ends were cut back, 3 bases at V and 1 base at J, with 15 bases in the middle. CDR3 DNA sequence: TGTGCCAGCAGTTTTAGTTATCGGGGAGGGAACACTGAAGCTTTCTTT. Translation: CASSFSYRGGNTEAFF.

V is TRBV28 and J is TRBJ2-7, with TRBD2 matching over 11 bases. Germline V gene sequence: CDR1 MDHEN, CDR2 SYDVKM. This CDR3 region has 15 residues. Losses at the gene ends were 6 bases for V and 0 bases for J; bases not matched to a gene: 4. CDR3 loop: CASSPGTSGSYEQYF. Written as DNA, the CDR3 is TGTGCCAGCAGCCCCGGGACTAGCGGCTCCTACGAGCAGTACTTC.